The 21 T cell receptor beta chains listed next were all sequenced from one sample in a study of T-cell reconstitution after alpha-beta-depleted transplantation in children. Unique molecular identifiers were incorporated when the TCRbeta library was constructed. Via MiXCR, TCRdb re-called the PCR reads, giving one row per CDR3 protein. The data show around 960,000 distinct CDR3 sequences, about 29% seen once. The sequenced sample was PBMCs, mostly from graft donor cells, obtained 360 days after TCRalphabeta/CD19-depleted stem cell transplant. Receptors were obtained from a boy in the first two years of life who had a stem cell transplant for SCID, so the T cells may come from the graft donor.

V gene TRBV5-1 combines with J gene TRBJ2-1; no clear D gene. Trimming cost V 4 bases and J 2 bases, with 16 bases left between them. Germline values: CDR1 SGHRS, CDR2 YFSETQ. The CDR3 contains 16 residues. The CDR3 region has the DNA TGCGCCAGCAGCGCCGCGGAAGGGCTTCCCTACAATGAGCAGTTCTTC. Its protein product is CASSAAEGLPYNEQFF.

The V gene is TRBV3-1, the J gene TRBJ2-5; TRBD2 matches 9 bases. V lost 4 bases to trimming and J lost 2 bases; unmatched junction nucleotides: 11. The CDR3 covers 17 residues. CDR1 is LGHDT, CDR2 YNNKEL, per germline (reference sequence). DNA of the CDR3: TGTGCCAGCAGCCCAGGGGTACTAGCGGGCGATCAAGAGACCCAGTACTTC. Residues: CASSPGVLAGDQETQYF.

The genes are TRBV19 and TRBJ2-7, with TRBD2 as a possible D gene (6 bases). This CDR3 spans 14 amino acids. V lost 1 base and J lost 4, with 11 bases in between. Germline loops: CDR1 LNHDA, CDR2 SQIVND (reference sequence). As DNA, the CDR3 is TGTGCCAGTAGTATAGCCTCCGCGGGGTACGAGCAGTACTTC. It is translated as CASSIASAGYEQYF.

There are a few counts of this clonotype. DNA for the CDR3: TGTGCCAGCAGTCTGGGGTCCCGGAACCCCCAGCATTTT. Translated, it gives CASSLGSRNPQHF. The rearrangement links TRBV28 to TRBJ1-5; D gene unclear. Germline CDR1 is MDHEN and CDR2 is SYDVKM. The CDR3 runs 13 residues. Trimming left V 5 bases short and J 10 bases short, with 15 bases between.

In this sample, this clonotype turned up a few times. The CDR3 DNA is TGCGCCAGCAGCCAAGGAGACAGGGGGCCCACTGAAGCTTTCTTT. It translates to CASSQGDRGPTEAFF. V usage is TRBV4-1 and J usage is TRBJ1-1; 10 nucleotides match TRBD1. The CDR3 runs to 15 residues. From germline, CDR1 is MGHRA and CDR2 YSYEKL. The V segment lost 1 base and the J segment 4 bases; nucleotides outside the gene matches: 3.

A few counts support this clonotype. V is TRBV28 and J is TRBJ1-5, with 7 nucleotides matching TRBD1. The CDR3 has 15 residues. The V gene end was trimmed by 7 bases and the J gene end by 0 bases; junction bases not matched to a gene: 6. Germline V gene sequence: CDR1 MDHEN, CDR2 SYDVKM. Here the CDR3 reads CASIPGQFSNQPQHF. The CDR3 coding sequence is TGTGCCAGCATCCCGGGACAGTTTAGCAATCAGCCCCAGCATTTT.

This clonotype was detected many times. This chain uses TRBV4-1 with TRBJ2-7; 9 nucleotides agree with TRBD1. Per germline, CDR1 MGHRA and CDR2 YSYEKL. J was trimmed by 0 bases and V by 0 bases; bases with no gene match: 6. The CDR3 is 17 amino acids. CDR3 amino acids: CASSQEGTGRNSYEQYF. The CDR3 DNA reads TGCGCCAGCAGCCAAGAGGGGACAGGGCGCAACTCCTACGAGCAGTACTTC.

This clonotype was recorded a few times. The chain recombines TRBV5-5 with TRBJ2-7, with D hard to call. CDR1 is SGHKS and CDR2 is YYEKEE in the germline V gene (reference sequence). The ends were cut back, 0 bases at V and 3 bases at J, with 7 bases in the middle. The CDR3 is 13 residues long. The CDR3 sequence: CASSLEYGYEQYF. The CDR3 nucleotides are TGTGCCAGCAGCTTGGAATACGGCTACGAGCAGTACTTC.

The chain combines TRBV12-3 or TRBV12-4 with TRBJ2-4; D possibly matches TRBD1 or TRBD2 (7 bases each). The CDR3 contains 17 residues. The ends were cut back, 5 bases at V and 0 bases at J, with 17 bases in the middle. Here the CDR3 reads CASSPPRGGLAKNIQYF. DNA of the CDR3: TGTGCCAGCAGTCCACCCAGGGGGGGGCTAGCCAAAAACATTCAGTACTTC.

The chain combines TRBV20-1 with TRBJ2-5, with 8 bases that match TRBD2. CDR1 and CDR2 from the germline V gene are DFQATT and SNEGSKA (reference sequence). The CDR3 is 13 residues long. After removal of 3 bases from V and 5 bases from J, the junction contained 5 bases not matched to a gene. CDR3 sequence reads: CSASRLAGETQYF. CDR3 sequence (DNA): TGCAGTGCTAGTCGGCTAGCGGGCGAGACCCAGTACTTC.

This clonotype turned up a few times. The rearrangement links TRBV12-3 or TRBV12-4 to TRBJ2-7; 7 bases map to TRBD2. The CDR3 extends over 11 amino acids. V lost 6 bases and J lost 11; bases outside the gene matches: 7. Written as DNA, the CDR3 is TGTGCCAGCAGGATGTCAGGGAGGGAGTACTTC. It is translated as CASRMSGREYF.

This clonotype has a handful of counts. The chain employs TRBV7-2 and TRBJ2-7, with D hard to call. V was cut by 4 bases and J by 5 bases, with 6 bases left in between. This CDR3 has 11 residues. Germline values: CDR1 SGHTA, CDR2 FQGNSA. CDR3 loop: CASSSRNEQYF. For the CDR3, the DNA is TGTGCCAGCAGCTCCCGGAACGAGCAGTACTTC. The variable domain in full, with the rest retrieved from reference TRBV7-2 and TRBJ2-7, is GAGVSQSPSNKVTEKGKDVELRCDPISGHTALYWYRQSLGQGLEFLIYFQGNSAPDKSGLPSDRFSAERTGGSVSTLTIQRTQQEDSAVYLCASSSRNEQYFGPGTRLTVT.

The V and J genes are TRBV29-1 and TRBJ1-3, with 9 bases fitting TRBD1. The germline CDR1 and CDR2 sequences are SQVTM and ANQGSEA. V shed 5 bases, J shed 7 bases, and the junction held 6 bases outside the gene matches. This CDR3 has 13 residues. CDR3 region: CSVKQGARNTIYF. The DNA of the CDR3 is TGCAGCGTTAAACAGGGGGCGAGGAACACCATATATTTT.

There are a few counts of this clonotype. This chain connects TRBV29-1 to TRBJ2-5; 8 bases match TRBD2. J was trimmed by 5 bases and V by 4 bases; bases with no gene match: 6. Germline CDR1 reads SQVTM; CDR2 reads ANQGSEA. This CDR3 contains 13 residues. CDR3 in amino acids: CSVAGTSSETQYF. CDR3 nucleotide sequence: TGCAGCGTTGCTGGGACTAGTAGTGAGACCCAGTACTTC.

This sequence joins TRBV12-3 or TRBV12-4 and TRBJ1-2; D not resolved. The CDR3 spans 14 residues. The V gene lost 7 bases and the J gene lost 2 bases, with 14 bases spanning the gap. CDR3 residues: CASNASEQNYGYTF. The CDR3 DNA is TGTGCCAGCAACGCGTCGGAACAGAACTATGGCTACACCTTC.

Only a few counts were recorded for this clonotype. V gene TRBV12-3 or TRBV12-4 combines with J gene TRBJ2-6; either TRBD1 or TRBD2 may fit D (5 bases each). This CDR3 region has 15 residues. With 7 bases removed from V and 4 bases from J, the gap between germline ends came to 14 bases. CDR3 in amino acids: CASIRGVSGANVLTF. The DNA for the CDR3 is TGTGCCAGCATAAGAGGGGTCTCCGGGGCCAACGTCCTGACTTTC.

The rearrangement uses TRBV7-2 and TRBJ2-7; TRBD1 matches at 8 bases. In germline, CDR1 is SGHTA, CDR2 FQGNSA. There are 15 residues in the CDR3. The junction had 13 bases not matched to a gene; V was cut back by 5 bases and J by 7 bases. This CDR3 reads CASSTWTGRGWEQYF. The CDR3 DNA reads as TGTGCCAGCAGCACCTGGACAGGGAGAGGGTGGGAGCAGTACTTC.

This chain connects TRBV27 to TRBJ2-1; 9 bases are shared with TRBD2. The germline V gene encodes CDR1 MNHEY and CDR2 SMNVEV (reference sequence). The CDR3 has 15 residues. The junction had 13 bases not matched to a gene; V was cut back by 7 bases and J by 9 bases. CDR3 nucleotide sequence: TGTGCCAGCAATCTGGGCGGGGGGGCCGGTGCTGAGCAGTTCTTC. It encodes CASNLGGGAGAEQFF.

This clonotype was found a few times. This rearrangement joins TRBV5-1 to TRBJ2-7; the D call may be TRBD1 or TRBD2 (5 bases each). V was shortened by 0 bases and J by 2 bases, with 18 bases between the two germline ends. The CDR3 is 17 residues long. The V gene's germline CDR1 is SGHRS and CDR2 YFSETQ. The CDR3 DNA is TGCGCCAGCAGCTTGGCCCAGCTACCCGGGACCACCTACGAGCAGTACTTC. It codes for CASSLAQLPGTTYEQYF.

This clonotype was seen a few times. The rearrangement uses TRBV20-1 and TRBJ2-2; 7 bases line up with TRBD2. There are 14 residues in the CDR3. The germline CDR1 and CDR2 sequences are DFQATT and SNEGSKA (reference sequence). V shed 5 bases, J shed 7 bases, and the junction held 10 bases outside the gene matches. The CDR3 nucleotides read TGCAGTGCTGATCGACTAGCTCTTGGCGGGGAGCTGTTTTTT. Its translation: CSADRLALGGELFF.

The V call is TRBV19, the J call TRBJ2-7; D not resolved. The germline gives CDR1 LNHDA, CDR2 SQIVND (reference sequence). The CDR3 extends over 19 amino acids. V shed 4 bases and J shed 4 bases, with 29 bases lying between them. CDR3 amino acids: CASSTRERTNNQKGYEQYF. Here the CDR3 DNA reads TGTGCCAGTAGTACAAGAGAAAGGACGAACAACCAAAAAGGGTACGAGCAGTACTTC.